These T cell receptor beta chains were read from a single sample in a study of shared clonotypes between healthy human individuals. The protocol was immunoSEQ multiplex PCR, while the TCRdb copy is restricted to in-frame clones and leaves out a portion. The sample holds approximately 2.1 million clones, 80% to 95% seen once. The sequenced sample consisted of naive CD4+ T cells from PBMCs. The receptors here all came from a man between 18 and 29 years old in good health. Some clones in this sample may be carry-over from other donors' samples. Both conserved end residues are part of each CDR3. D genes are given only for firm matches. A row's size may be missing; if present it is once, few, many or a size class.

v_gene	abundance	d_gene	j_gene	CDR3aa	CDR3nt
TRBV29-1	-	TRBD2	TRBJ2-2	CSGMGTSVGGELFF	TGCAGCGGAATGGGGACTAGCGTTGGCGGGGAGCTGTTTTTT
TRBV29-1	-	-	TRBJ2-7	CSVVPVTASGEQYF	TGCAGCGTTGTTCCCGTTACGGCATCGGGCGAGCAGTACTTC
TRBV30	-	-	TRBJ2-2	CANPDSSIGELFF	TGTGCCAACCCGGACTCCAGCATCGGGGAGCTGTTTTTT
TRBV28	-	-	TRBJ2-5	CASGSPGYQETQYF	TGTGCCAGCGGCTCTCCGGGATACCAAGAGACCCAGTACTTC
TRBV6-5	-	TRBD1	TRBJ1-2	CASSPDRGSYGYTF	TGTGCCAGCAGCCCGGACAGGGGTAGCTATGGCTACACCTTC
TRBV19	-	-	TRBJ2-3	CASRLAARITDTQYF	TGTGCCAGCCGCCTCGCGGCGCGGATCACAGATACGCAGTATTTT
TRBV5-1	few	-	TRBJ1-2	CASSLAQGGYTF	TGCGCCAGCAGCTTGGCTCAGGGTGGCTACACCTTC
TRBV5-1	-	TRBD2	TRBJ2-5	CASSSSGLAGVRQETQYF	TGCGCCAGCAGCTCCTCGGGACTAGCGGGAGTGAGGCAAGAGACCCAGTACTTC
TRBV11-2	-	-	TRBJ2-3	CASSSLTGSGDTQYF	TGTGCCAGCAGCTCCCTGACAGGTTCAGGGGATACGCAGTATTTT
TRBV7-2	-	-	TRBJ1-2	CASSSLTRFPYGYTF	TGTGCCAGCAGCTCCTTGACCAGGTTTCCTTATGGCTACACCTTC
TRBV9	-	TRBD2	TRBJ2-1	CASSVGGASGRGNEQFF	TGTGCCAGCAGCGTAGGAGGGGCTAGCGGGAGGGGAAATGAGCAGTTCTTC
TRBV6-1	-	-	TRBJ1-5	CAGAVTSNQPQHF	TGTGCCGGAGCGGTGACCAGCAATCAGCCCCAGCATTTT
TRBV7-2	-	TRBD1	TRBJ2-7	CASSIDRDYEQYF	TGTGCCAGCAGCATTGACAGGGATTACGAGCAGTACTTC
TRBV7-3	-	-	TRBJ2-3	CASSLHPGRGKTSTDTQYF	TGTGCCAGCAGCCTTCATCCGGGGAGAGGAAAGACTAGCACAGATACGCAGTATTTT
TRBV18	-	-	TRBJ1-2	CASSPPNRNYGYTF	TGTGCCAGCTCACCACCGAACAGAAACTATGGCTACACCTTC
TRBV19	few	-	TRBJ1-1	CASRLGLNTEAFF	TGTGCCAGTAGATTGGGATTGAACACTGAAGCTTTCTTT
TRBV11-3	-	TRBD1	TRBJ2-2	CASSLGDRGSNTGELFF	TGTGCCAGCAGCTTAGGGGACAGGGGGTCGAACACCGGGGAGCTGTTTTTT
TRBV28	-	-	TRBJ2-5	CASSSYPAQETQYF	TGTGCCAGCAGTTCCTATCCGGCACAAGAGACCCAGTACTTC
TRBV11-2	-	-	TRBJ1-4	CASSFDRPGAGEKLFF	TGTGCCAGCAGCTTCGATAGACCCGGGGCCGGCGAAAAACTGTTTTTT
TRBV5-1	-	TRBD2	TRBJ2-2	CASSWDRAGGDTGELFF	TGCGCCAGCAGCTGGGACAGAGCGGGAGGGGACACCGGGGAGCTGTTTTTT
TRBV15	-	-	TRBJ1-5	CATSRARRGTSNQPQHF	TGTGCCACCAGCAGAGCGAGGAGGGGTACCTCCAATCAGCCCCAGCATTTT
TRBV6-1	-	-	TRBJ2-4	CASRADNLKNIQYF	TGTGCCAGCAGAGCAGACAACCTCAAAAACATTCAGTACTTC
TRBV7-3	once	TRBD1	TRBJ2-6	CASSKVAVPGGITGANVLTF	TGTGCCAGCAGCAAGGTAGCCGTCCCAGGGGGCATAACTGGGGCCAACGTCCTGACTTTC
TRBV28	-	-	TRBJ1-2	CAGMTPNYGYTF	TGTGCCGGCATGACCCCCAACTATGGCTACACCTTC
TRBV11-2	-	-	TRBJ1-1	CASSFLTEATRTFF	TGTGCCAGCAGCTTCCTAACAGAGGCCACGAGGACTTTCTTT
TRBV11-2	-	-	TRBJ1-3	CASSLDLRGGNSGNTIYF	TGTGCCAGCAGCTTAGATCTAAGAGGGGGAAACTCTGGAAACACCATATATTTT
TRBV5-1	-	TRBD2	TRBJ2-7	CASKETLAGVPYEQYF	TGCGCCAGCAAAGAGACACTAGCGGGAGTCCCCTACGAGCAGTACTTC
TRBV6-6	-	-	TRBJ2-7	CASSYSGQGRDEQYF	TGTGCCAGCAGTTACTCGGGCCAGGGAAGGGACGAGCAGTACTTC